The clone carrying this T cell receptor (beta chain) turned up a few times. This record comes from a study of blood T cell repertoires in COVID-19. The method was immunoSEQ multiplex PCR; TCRdb's version includes in-frame clones alone and lacks a portion of them. The profile covers about 74,000 clones, with 70% to 90% appearing a single time and 2.5% to 3.5% taken by the ten largest. Sequenced input: peripheral blood. The source of this sequence is a man in his 70s with active or convalescent COVID-19.

CDR3 nucleotides: TGTGCCAGCTCCGGGACAGGGTTGGTCGGGGAGCAGTTCTTC. Encoded protein: CASSGTGLVGEQFF. V and J are TRBV19 and TRBJ2-1; TRBD1 matches at 9 bases. This CDR3 has 14 residues. The J segment lost 10 bases and the V segment lost 9 bases, leaving 13 bases of the junction unmatched. The germline V gene has CDR1 LNHDA and CDR2 SQIVND (reference sequence).